This T cell receptor beta chain was documented in a study of control samples from healthy donors and cancer patients. The CDR3 contains 12 residues. Produced via immunoSEQ multiplex PCR; TCRdb's table is partial and in-frame only. Of 150,000 or so clones in the sample, around 96% were seen once. The receptor was isolated from a middle-aged woman in good health. The chain is built from TRBV21-1 and TRBJ1-5. TRBV21-1 is recorded as a pseudogene. The sequenced material came from blood. In DNA form, the CDR3 reads TGTGCCAGCAGCAAAAAGTTGCAGCCCCAGCATTTT. Translated: CASSKKLQPQHF.